This entry describes one T cell receptor (beta chain). The junction and the germline gene differ at one end; a read error may be behind it. These data come from a study of blood T cells in healthy people across ages. Together with a sample-barcoded 5' primer, a J-beta primer mix was included in a second PCR lasting 7 to 11 cycles. TCRdb itself ran the 5' RACE reads through MiXCR, one entry per CDR3 protein. Here the sample spans about 1.7 million distinct CDR3 sequences, roughly 28% being singletons. Germline V gene lookup returns CDR1 MNHEY and CDR2 SMNVEV (reference sequence). The CDR3 contains 16 residues.

This rearrangement joins TRBV27 to TRBJ2-7, with D unresolved. Source material: blood. This receptor was obtained from a woman aged 25 to 39 in good health. CDR3 amino acids: CAGSLSYGLSSYEQYF. CDR3 DNA: TGTGCCGGCAGTTTATCGTACGGGTTGAGCTCCTACGAGCAGTACTTC.